A single sample is the source of the 10 T cell receptor beta chains below, sequenced in a study of shared clonotypes between healthy human individuals. The repertoire was sequenced with immunoSEQ multiplex PCR; TCRdb's copy has only in-frame clones and lacks some. The table includes hundreds of thousands of clones, roughly 70% detected once. Sequencing input: memory CD4+ T cells sorted from blood. Subset reported: CD45RA-negative fraction. Source of these receptors: a young woman in good health.

The chain has TRBV11-3 and TRBJ2-1; D might be TRBD1 or TRBD2, each matching 5 bases. CDR1 is SGHNT and CDR2 is YENEEA in the germline V gene. Deletions cut 5 bases from V and 6 bases from J, with 8 bases between. This CDR3 is 12 amino acids long. The CDR3 DNA reads TGTGCCAGCAGCCGGGACGGCAATGAGCAGTTCTTC. This encodes CASSRDGNEQFF.

The chain couples TRBV7-8 to TRBJ2-3; D gene uncertain. The CDR3 has 14 amino acids. Trimming pared 1 base from V and 4 bases from J, leaving 9 bases between. The germline CDR1 and CDR2 sequences are SGHVS and FQNEAQ. CDR3 in DNA: TGTGCCAGCAGCTTAGGGCTCTTCTCAGATACGCAGTATTTT. Its translation: CASSLGLFSDTQYF.

The chain uses TRBV7-7 and TRBJ2-2; D is unresolved. The germline V and J ends were trimmed by 5 bases and 3 bases, with 10 bases remaining between them. The CDR3 contains 14 residues. Germline values: CDR1 SSHAT, CDR2 FNYEAQ (reference sequence). The CDR3 DNA reads TGTGCCAGCAGCCAAGACTTGTACACCGGGGAGCTGTTTTTT. Protein sequence: CASSQDLYTGELFF.

On this clone itself: The same CDR3 is also encoded by other DNA sequences in this sample. The V and J genes are TRBV5-1 and TRBJ2-2; D gene unclear. The CDR3 consists of 14 residues. Germline V gene data show CDR1 as SGHRS and CDR2 as YFSETQ. Trimming stripped 0 bases from V and 1 base from J, with 4 bases between. The CDR3: CASSLVGNTGELFF. In DNA form, the CDR3 reads TGCGCCAGCAGCTTGGTTGGGAACACCGGGGAGCTGTTTTTT.

This clone appeared once. This rearrangement joins TRBV30 to TRBJ1-1; no firm D call. The CDR3 sequence is 14 residues long. V was trimmed by 7 bases and J by 3 bases, leaving 18 bases between them. Germline CDR1 is GTSNPN and CDR2 is SVGIG (reference sequence). The CDR3 sequence is CAFTMTSAYTEAFF. CDR3 DNA: TGTGCCTTTACAATGACCTCGGCTTACACTGAAGCTTTCTTT.

The chain links TRBV6-5 to TRBJ1-2; TRBD1 is a possible D gene (6 bases). This CDR3 spans 14 amino acids. Germline V lookup: CDR1 MNHEY, CDR2 SVGAGI. V was trimmed by 5 bases and J by 1 base, leaving 11 bases between them. CDR3 loop: CASSRGQHNYGYTF. The CDR3 nucleotides are TGTGCCAGCAGTCGTGGACAGCATAACTATGGCTACACCTTC.

This chain connects TRBV5-1 to TRBJ2-2; possible D gene TRBD1, 6 bases. Germline V lookup: CDR1 SGHRS, CDR2 YFSETQ. With 4 bases removed from V and 1 base from J, the gap between germline ends came to 11 bases. This CDR3 contains 15 residues. CDR3: CASSIGQLNTGELFF. The CDR3 bases are TGCGCCAGCAGCATCGGACAGTTGAACACCGGGGAGCTGTTTTTT.

The V and J genes are TRBV30 and TRBJ1-2, with D possibly matching TRBD1 (5 bases). The CDR3 consists of 13 residues. V lost 5 bases and J lost 7, with 17 bases in between. CDR1 and CDR2 (germline): GTSNPN, SVGIG (reference sequence). DNA for the CDR3: TGTGCCTGGGTCCGACAGACCCTCGGTGGCTACACCTTC. Amino acids: CAWVRQTLGGYTF.

For this clone: The sample carries other DNA sequences with the same CDR3. The rearrangement uses TRBV11-2 and TRBJ1-1; D is ambiguous. Germline values: CDR1 SGHAT, CDR2 FQNNGV. The CDR3 sequence is 13 residues long. Trimming shortened V by 5 bases and J by 3 bases, and 10 bases separated the two germline ends. The CDR3 sequence is CASSRTRDTEAFF. In DNA, the CDR3 is TGTGCCAGCAGCCGGACCCGGGACACTGAAGCTTTCTTT.

CDR3 DNA: TGTGCCAGCAGCCCTTCTTACAGGGCCAACGTCCTGACTTTC. Its translation is CASSPSYRANVLTF. The chain has TRBV5-4 and TRBJ2-6; D gene unclear. Germline V gene lookup returns CDR1 SGHNT and CDR2 YYREEE (reference sequence). This CDR3 has 14 residues. V was cut by 4 bases and J by 5 bases, with 10 bases left in between.